Listed here are 20 T cell receptor beta chains from one sample, sequenced in a study of breast tumors, draining lymph nodes, adjacent tissues. One entry per CDR3 protein, called by TCRdb with MiXCR from the multiplex PCR reads. The sample records some 140,000 distinct CDR3 sequences, around 20% being singletons. The lymph nodes were axillary draining lymph nodes from breast cancer patients. Source material: axillary lymph node tissue. These receptors all come from a female donor with breast cancer. Some clones in this sample may be carry-over from other donors' samples.

This clonotype occurred many times. The chain joins TRBV20-1 to TRBJ2-1; weak D call: TRBD2 (6 bases). Germline V lookup: CDR1 DFQATT, CDR2 SNEGSKA (reference sequence). The CDR3 contains 15 residues. CDR3 sequence (DNA): TGCATTACTACGAGGAGGGAGGCTAGTGTGGCTGAGCAGTTCTTC. Protein sequence: CITTRREASVAEQFF.

The J gene is TRBJ2-3, the V gene TRBV30; D is perhaps TRBD2 (5 bases). CDR1 and CDR2 from the germline V gene are GTSNPN and SVGIG (reference sequence). V dropped 0 bases and J dropped 2 bases, with 12 bases sitting between them. The CDR3 length is 15 residues. The CDR3 sequence: CAWSVASGLTDTQYF. The CDR3 bases are TGTGCCTGGAGTGTGGCCTCCGGACTCACAGATACGCAGTATTTT. The full variable domain, rest sourced from reference TRBV30 and TRBJ2-3, is SQTIHQWPATLVQPVGSPLSLECTVEGTSNPNLYWYRQAAGRGLQLLFYSVGIGQISSEVPQNLSASRPQDRQFILSSKKLLLSDSGFYLCAWSVASGLTDTQYFGPGTRLTVL.

This clonotype was observed at least ten times. An end of the junction does not agree with germline; a read error may underlie this. The chain employs TRBV10-3 and TRBJ2-6, with TRBD1 matching over 9 bases. There are 18 residues in the CDR3. In germline, CDR1 is ENHRY, CDR2 SYGVKD. The CDR3 bases are TGTGCTATCAGTGAGTCCCCGGGACAGGGATCTGGGGCCAACGTCCTGACTTTC. This gives the protein CAISESPGQGSGANVLTF.

This clonotype appeared many times. The chain uses TRBV27 and TRBJ2-1; the match to TRBD2 covers 9 bases. The CDR3 extends over 14 amino acids. V was pared by 6 bases and J by 5 bases, with 5 bases of the junction left unmatched. Germline assignment: CDR1 MNHEY and CDR2 SMNVEV (reference sequence). The CDR3 nucleotides read TGTGCCAGCAGCCTAGCGGGACTCGACAATGAGCAGTTCTTC. Its protein is CASSLAGLDNEQFF.

This clonotype was counted many times. V usage is TRBV5-1 and J usage is TRBJ2-2; D tentatively reads TRBD1 or TRBD2 (5 bases each). V was cut by 0 bases and J by 8 bases, with 14 bases left in between. The germline gives CDR1 SGHRS, CDR2 YFSETQ. The CDR3 contains 15 residues. CDR3 in amino acids: CASSLEGTGRGELFF. Here the CDR3 DNA reads TGCGCCAGCAGCTTGGAGGGGACGGGACGTGGGGAGCTGTTTTTT.

This clonotype was recorded at least ten times. V and J are TRBV12-3 or TRBV12-4 and TRBJ2-7; D not certain. The CDR3 sequence is 15 residues long. V lost 3 bases, J lost 0 bases, and 12 bases lay in between. The CDR3 reads CASSFGWGSSYEQYF. DNA of the CDR3: TGTGCCAGCAGTTTCGGCTGGGGAAGCTCCTACGAGCAGTACTTC.

This clonotype was observed at least ten times. The V and J genes are TRBV7-9 and TRBJ2-1; D gene uncertain. V shed 5 bases and J shed 10 bases, with 15 bases lying between them. In germline, CDR1 is SEHNR, CDR2 FQNEAQ (reference sequence). The CDR3 contains 13 residues. The chain's CDR3 is CASSARESFEQFF. CDR3 nucleotides: TGTGCCAGCAGCGCCCGAGAGTCATTCGAGCAGTTCTTC.

In its sample, this clonotype was seen many times. The chain combines TRBV20-1 with TRBJ2-3; a weak D match, TRBD2 (6 bases). This CDR3 region has 15 residues. The V gene lost 4 bases and the J gene lost 1 base, with 15 bases spanning the gap. Per the germline V gene, CDR1 is DFQATT and CDR2 is SNEGSKA (reference sequence). DNA of the CDR3: TGCAGTGCTAAGCCGTACGGGAGAGGCACAGATACGCAGTATTTT. It specifies CSAKPYGRGTDTQYF.

This clonotype has ten or more counts. V usage is TRBV5-1 and J usage is TRBJ2-2, with TRBD2 as a possible D gene (5 bases). The CDR3 runs 16 residues. Germline values: CDR1 SGHRS, CDR2 YFSETQ. Trimming took 2 bases from V and 1 from J, leaving 12 bases between them. The CDR3 sequence is CASSFTSSRNTGELFF. Here the CDR3 DNA reads TGCGCCAGCAGCTTTACGTCTAGCAGGAACACCGGGGAGCTGTTTTTT.

Details on this clonotype: A much larger clone lies a single base off, so this may be a read error. The V call is TRBV6-1, the J call TRBJ2-7; D gene uncertain. V was trimmed by 11 bases and J by 4 bases, leaving 12 bases between them. This CDR3 is 11 amino acids long. The germline V gene has CDR1 MNHNS and CDR2 SASEGT. CDR3 region: CAGTAAYEQYF. CDR3 in DNA: TGTGCCGGCACCGCAGCTTACGAGCAGTACTTC.

The V call is TRBV5-1, the J call TRBJ2-1; D may be TRBD1 or TRBD2 (5 bases each). CDR1 is SGHRS, CDR2 YFSETQ, per germline. This CDR3 comprises 15 residues. V lost 0 bases to trimming and J lost 6 bases, with 13 bases between them. This CDR3 is CASSLEDLGVNEQFF. CDR3 nucleotide sequence: TGCGCCAGCAGCTTGGAGGATTTGGGGGTCAATGAGCAGTTCTTC.

This clonotype has at least ten counts. This chain joins TRBV29-1 and TRBJ2-3; D possibly corresponds to TRBD2 (5 bases). Germline assignment: CDR1 SQVTM and CDR2 ANQGSEA. V was clipped by 7 bases and J by 1 base, with 9 bases between them. This CDR3 region has 12 residues. The CDR3 loop is CSGRVGTDTQYF. The CDR3 DNA reads TGCAGCGGGCGGGTCGGCACAGATACGCAGTATTTT.

In its sample, this clonotype was seen many times. V usage is TRBV4-1 and J usage is TRBJ2-7; TRBD2 aligns across 7 bases. V lost 0 bases and J lost 0; bases outside the gene matches: 2. CDR1 is MGHRA, CDR2 YSYEKL, per germline. The CDR3 runs 15 residues. CDR3: CASSQERTSSYEQYF. The CDR3 DNA reads as TGCGCCAGCAGCCAAGAGAGGACTAGCTCCTACGAGCAGTACTTC.

This clonotype was seen ten or more times. J is TRBJ1-2 and V is TRBV20-1; no reliable D call. This CDR3 comprises 14 residues. V was trimmed by 1 base and J by 0 bases, leaving 9 bases between them. Germline lookup yields CDR1 DFQATT and CDR2 SNEGSKA (reference sequence). In nucleotides, the CDR3 is TGCAGTGCTAGAGGGTTGGGCACTAACTATGGCTACACCTTC. Translation gives CSARGLGTNYGYTF.

Notes on this clonotype: A much larger clone lies a single base off, so this may be a read error. The rearrangement links TRBV6-1 to TRBJ1-5; 7 bases are a match to TRBD1. Trimming cost V 4 bases and J 0 bases; bases outside gene matches: 15. This CDR3 comprises 19 residues. Germline CDR1 and CDR2: MNHNS and SASEGT. This CDR3 reads CASSGRSYPGTVSNQPQHF. The DNA of the CDR3 is TGTGCCAGCAGTGGACGCTCATACCCCGGGACAGTTAGCAATCAGCCCCAGCATTTT.

Many counts were recorded for this clonotype. V usage is TRBV7-9 and J usage is TRBJ2-1; D unresolved. CDR3 length equals 18 residues. Germline V gives CDR1 SEHNR, CDR2 FQNEAQ (reference sequence). Trimming cost V 2 bases and J 5 bases, with 22 bases left between them. Written as DNA, the CDR3 is TGTGCCAGCAGCTTAACCCATGTACGGCCTGGGGAAAACAATGAGCAGTTCTTC. Its protein is CASSLTHVRPGENNEQFF.

This clonotype has a count of ten or more. V usage is TRBV20-1 and J usage is TRBJ2-1; the D is unclear. Trimming left V 0 bases short and J 2 bases short, with 14 bases between. The CDR3 totals 16 residues. In germline, CDR1 is DFQATT, CDR2 SNEGSKA (reference sequence). The CDR3 DNA reads TGCAGTGCTAGAGAGGTTGCCAGAAGGACCTACAATGAGCAGTTCTTC. Protein sequence: CSAREVARRTYNEQFF.

This clonotype was counted ten times or more. V and J are TRBV11-2 and TRBJ1-5; the D gene is possibly TRBD1 (6 bases). The ends were cut back, 5 bases at V and 8 bases at J, with 13 bases in the middle. The CDR3 totals 13 residues. Germline-derived CDR1 and CDR2 are SGHAT and FQNNGV. The CDR3: CASSAGAQEPQHF. CDR3 in DNA: TGTGCCAGCAGCGCAGGGGCGCAGGAGCCCCAGCATTTT.

This clonotype was seen ten or more times. This chain connects TRBV27 to TRBJ1-6; D not certain. The germline CDR1 and CDR2 sequences are MNHEY and SMNVEV (reference sequence). This CDR3 is 13 amino acids long. V was clipped by 4 bases and J by 5 bases, with 6 bases between them. CDR3 region: CASSSGNNSPLHF. In DNA form, the CDR3 reads TGTGCCAGCAGTTCCGGGAATAATTCACCCCTCCACTTT.

This clonotype has ten or more counts. V gene TRBV2 combines with J gene TRBJ2-1, with no clear D. The CDR3 runs 14 residues. CDR1 is SNHLY and CDR2 is FYNNEI in the germline V gene. V shed 2 bases and J shed 3 bases, with 8 bases lying between them. The CDR3 nucleotides are TGTGCCAGCAGTGAAATGGAAGGCTACAATGAGCAGTTCTTC. Residues: CASSEMEGYNEQFF.